These T cell receptor beta chains were read from a single sample in a study of T-cell memory formation after mild COVID-19. TCRdb re-called the 5' RACE reads with MiXCR, one entry per CDR3 protein. Here the sample spans roughly 80,000 distinct CDR3 sequences, approximately 25% being singletons. What was sequenced was PBMCs or a T cell subset sorted from them (not recorded which). These receptors all stem from a man aged 18 to 30 who had mild COVID-19 (a few samples of this study predate the infection). Cell type and time point are not known. The CDR3 runs from the conserved cysteine through the conserved F or W. The D gene is left open where the match is weak. A clone size is listed for some rows: how often the clone was seen (once, few, many), or a class if it is expanded.

d_call | j_call | v_call | clone_size | cdr3_length | cdr3_aa | cdr3_nt
TRBD2 | TRBJ2-1 | TRBV7-2 | . | 15 | CASSESGGAVDEQFF | TGTGCCAGCAGCGAGAGCGGGGGGGCTGTTGATGAGCAGTTCTTC
TRBD1 | TRBJ2-5 | TRBV6-2/TRBV6-3 | many | 14 | CASRNRDRGETQYF | TGTGCCAGCAGAAACCGGGACAGGGGAGAGACCCAGTACTTC
. | TRBJ2-5 | TRBV29-1 | few | 13 | CSGYGQFQETQYF | TGCAGCGGGTATGGACAGTTCCAAGAGACCCAGTACTTC
TRBD1 | TRBJ1-2 | TRBV29-1 | few | 14 | CSVAMGQGYYGYTF | TGCAGCGTCGCTATGGGACAGGGGTACTATGGCTACACCTTC
TRBD2 | TRBJ2-1 | TRBV7-8 | . | 17 | CASSLALAGVSSYEQFF | TGTGCCAGCAGCTTAGCCCTAGCGGGGGTATCAAGTTATGAGCAGTTCTTC
. | TRBJ2-4 | TRBV5-1 | many | 13 | CASSPGSKNIQYF | TGCGCCAGCAGCCCTGGATCCAAAAACATTCAGTACTTC
. | TRBJ1-1 | TRBV29-1 | . | 12 | CSVDPGHTEAFF | TGCAGCGTTGACCCGGGGCACACTGAAGCTTTCTTT
. | TRBJ1-4 | TRBV15 | few | 15 | CATSSYRASNEKLFF | TGTGCCACCAGCAGTTACCGGGCCTCTAATGAAAAACTGTTTTTT
TRBD1 | TRBJ2-2 | TRBV4-1 | . | 15 | CASSPETGLTGELFF | TGCGCCAGCAGCCCGGAGACAGGGCTCACCGGGGAGCTGTTTTTT
. | TRBJ2-5 | TRBV20-1 | . | 15 | CSADLVGEIQETQYF | TGCAGTGCCGACCTGGTGGGGGAGATCCAAGAGACCCAGTACTTC
TRBD1 | TRBJ1-3 | TRBV4-3 | once | 15 | CASSQDNRGEDTIYF | TGCGCCAGCAGCCAAGATAACAGGGGAGAGGACACCATATATTTT
. | TRBJ2-1 | TRBV12-3/TRBV12-4 | . | 15 | CASSADSSSYNEQFF | TGTGCCAGCAGTGCCGACAGCAGCTCCTACAATGAGCAGTTCTTC
. | TRBJ2-1 | TRBV27 | . | 12 | CAGGASYNEQFF | TGTGCCGGGGGGGCATCCTACAATGAGCAGTTCTTC
. | TRBJ2-4 | TRBV4-1 | . | 18 | CASSQGPWGASTKNIQYF | TGCGCCAGCAGCCAGGGTCCGTGGGGGGCCTCAACCAAAAACATTCAGTACTTC
. | TRBJ2-1 | TRBV20-1 | few | 11 | CSARRGDEQFF | TGCAGTGCTAGAAGAGGAGATGAGCAGTTCTTC
TRBD2 | TRBJ2-5 | TRBV7-2 | . | 14 | CASSSQRRGETQYF | TGTGCCAGCAGCTCCCAAAGGCGGGGGGAGACCCAGTACTTC
. | TRBJ2-1 | TRBV27 | few | 13 | CASSYGVWDEQFF | TGTGCCAGCAGTTATGGGGTCTGGGATGAGCAGTTCTTC
. | TRBJ1-1 | TRBV5-5 | . | 13 | CASSLASALEAFF | TGTGCCAGCAGCTTGGCCTCAGCCCTTGAAGCTTTCTTT
TRBD2 | TRBJ2-5 | TRBV3-1 | . | 16 | CASSQDGLAGVETQYF | TGTGCCAGCAGCCAAGACGGACTAGCGGGGGTTGAGACCCAGTACTTC
. | TRBJ2-5 | TRBV3-1 | . | 15 | CASSQKEPGWETQYF | TGTGCCAGCAGCCAAAAGGAGCCCGGGTGGGAGACCCAGTACTTC
. | TRBJ1-4 | TRBV4-3 | . | 17 | CASSQDGRKTGGEKLFF | TGCGCCAGCAGCCAAGATGGTAGGAAGACCGGAGGTGAAAAACTGTTTTTT
. | TRBJ1-2 | TRBV10-3 | few | 12 | CAITTNGMSYTF | TGTGCCATCACGACAAATGGAATGAGCTACACCTTC
. | TRBJ1-1 | TRBV4-1 | . | 17 | CASSQDPGSPRGRGAFF | TGCGCCAGCAGCCAAGATCCCGGCAGCCCCAGGGGACGGGGAGCTTTCTTT
. | TRBJ1-2 | TRBV10-3 | once | 15 | CAISESTGVMRGYTF | TGTGCCATCAGTGAGTCTACGGGAGTGATGCGGGGCTACACCTTC